The 11 T cell receptor beta chains in this list originate from one sample, sequenced in a study of T cells after yellow fever vaccination. A single record per CDR3 protein comes from TCRdb applying MiXCR to the 5' RACE reads. The sample gives about 350,000 distinct CDR3 sequences, roughly 10% of which show up once; less than 20% is in the top ten. The starting material was PBMCs, obtained on the day of the first yellow fever vaccination. Receptor source: a young man who received the YFV17D yellow fever vaccine.

The chain joins TRBV29-1 to TRBJ1-1, with 9 bases lining up with TRBD1. Germline CDR1 reads SQVTM; CDR2 reads ANQGSEA. The CDR3 spans 14 residues. J was trimmed by 6 bases and V by 4 bases; bases with no gene match: 9. CDR3 protein: CSVVQGARIAEAFF. The CDR3 bases are TGCAGCGTTGTACAGGGGGCGCGTATCGCTGAAGCTTTCTTT. Full variable domain (missing parts from reference TRBV29-1 and TRBJ1-1): SAVISQKPSRDICQRGTSLTIQCQVDSQVTMMFWYRQQPGQSLTLIATANQGSEATYESGFVIDKFPISRPNLTFSTLTVSNMSPEDSSIYLCSVVQGARIAEAFFGQGTRLTVV.

This clonotype showed up just a few times. The rearrangement joins TRBV7-9 to TRBJ1-5; no clear D gene. V was cut by 6 bases and J by 4 bases, with 13 bases left in between. CDR3 size: 14 residues. From germline, CDR1 is SEHNR and CDR2 FQNEAQ (reference sequence). CDR3 bases: TGTGCCAGCAGTTTTAGCGGACGAAATCAGCCCCAGCATTTT. Protein product: CASSFSGRNQPQHF.

This clonotype appeared a few times. The chain links TRBV21-1 to TRBJ1-1; the DNA was not compared with TRBD1, the D call given in the table. TRBV21-1 is a pseudogene. The CDR3 totals 14 residues. The CDR3 DNA is TGTGCCACCTCACACAGGGGGCGGAACACTGAAGCTTTCTTT. Translating it yields CATSHRGRNTEAFF.

This clonotype turned up a few times. The chain recombines TRBV20-1 with TRBJ2-4, with unresolved D. V lost 4 bases to trimming and J lost 3 bases, with 13 bases between them. The length of the CDR3 is 14 residues. Looked up from germline, CDR1 is DFQATT and CDR2 is SNEGSKA (reference sequence). In nucleotides, the CDR3 is TGCAGTGCTAAAATGGCAGTGGGCAAAAACATTCAGTACTTC. It specifies CSAKMAVGKNIQYF.

This clonotype has a handful of counts. This chain links TRBV7-9 with TRBJ2-2, with D perhaps TRBD2 (5 bases). Deletions cut 3 bases from V and 0 bases from J, with 8 bases between. From germline, CDR1 is SEHNR and CDR2 FQNEAQ (reference sequence). The CDR3 is 15 amino acids. CDR3 sequence reads: CASSFASPNTGELFF. In nucleotides, the CDR3 is TGTGCCAGCAGCTTCGCTAGCCCGAACACCGGGGAGCTGTTTTTT.

V is TRBV12-3 or TRBV12-4 and J is TRBJ2-1, with a tentative D call TRBD2 (7 bases). V lost 8 bases to trimming and J lost 7 bases, with 18 bases between them. This CDR3 region has 14 residues. The CDR3 DNA reads TGTGCCAGCTTCTCAGGCGGGGGCCAGAATGAGCAGTTCTTC. Translating it yields CASFSGGGQNEQFF.

The chain uses TRBV28 and TRBJ2-7, with 9 nucleotides matching TRBD1. CDR1 is MDHEN and CDR2 is SYDVKM in the germline V gene. The CDR3 totals 13 residues. V trimming: 4 bases; J trimming: 9 bases; junction bases outside the gene matches: 7. Here the CDR3 DNA reads TGTGCCAGCAGTTCGGGGGACAGGGTAGCGCAGTACGTC. As protein: CASSSGDRVAQYV.

A remark on this clonotype: The junction shows a germline mismatch at one end, possibly a read error. This chain joins TRBV15 and TRBJ2-5; D gene ambiguous. The CDR3 is 13 residues long. CDR1 and CDR2 from the germline V gene are LNHNV and YYDKDF (reference sequence). The CDR3 loop is CATSGDPSETQYF. The CDR3 nucleotides are TGTGCCACCAGCGGAGACCCCTCGGAGACCCAGTACTTC.

V gene TRBV4-3 combines with J gene TRBJ2-2; D uncertain. The CDR3 has 15 residues. Germline V gene sequence: CDR1 LGHNA, CDR2 YSLEER. V lost 1 base to trimming and J lost 2 bases, with 8 bases between them. CDR3 protein: CASSQGHVNTGELFF. CDR3 bases: TGCGCCAGCAGCCAAGGGCACGTTAACACCGGGGAGCTGTTTTTT.

A few counts support this clonotype. The chain links TRBV7-8 to TRBJ2-7; tentatively, D is TRBD2 (6 bases). The CDR3 covers 12 residues. V dropped 5 bases and J dropped 4 bases, with 9 bases sitting between them. Germline CDR1 and CDR2: SGHVS and FQNEAQ. The CDR3 DNA sequence: TGTGCCAGCAGCCGCAGCGGGTACGAGCAGTACGTC. It is translated as CASSRSGYEQYV.

This clonotype was picked up a small number of times. The V gene is TRBV7-6, the J gene TRBJ2-3; D is unresolved. V was trimmed by 1 base and J by 4 bases, leaving 12 bases between them. This CDR3 region has 15 residues. Germline lookup yields CDR1 SGHVS and CDR2 FNYEAQ. CDR3 in DNA: TGTGCCAGCAGCTTAGTCGCTAACCCAGCAGATACGCAGTATTTT. Encoded protein: CASSLVANPADTQYF. Combining the CDR3 with reference TRBV7-6 and TRBJ2-3 gives the whole variable domain GAGVSQSPRYKVTKRGQDVALRCDPISGHVSLYWYRQALGQGPEFLTYFNYEAQQDKSGLPNDRFSAERPEGSISTLTIQRTEQRDSAMYRCASSLVANPADTQYFGPGTRLTVL.